This TCR beta chain came from a study of blood T cell repertoires in COVID-19. Some clones are missing from TCRdb's copy, which holds only in-frame ones; the method was immunoSEQ multiplex PCR. Here the sample spans fewer than 700,000 clones, roughly 89% being singletons. The receptor's source is a woman between 50 and 59 years old with COVID-19, enrolled during active disease. Sequenced sample: peripheral blood.

The chain's CDR3 is CASSSTGGAYNEQFF. As DNA, the CDR3 is TGTGCCAGCAGCTCCACAGGGGGGGCTTACAATGAGCAGTTCTTC. The V call is TRBV11-2, the J call TRBJ2-1, with a weak D call TRBD1 (8 bases). This CDR3 is built from 15 residues. Deletions cut 4 bases from V and 4 bases from J, with 14 bases between. From germline, CDR1 is SGHAT and CDR2 FQNNGV. Variable domain in full (rest from reference TRBV11-2 and TRBJ2-1): EAGVAQSPRYKIIEKRQSVAFWCNPISGHATLYWYQQILGQGPKLLIQFQNNGVVDDSQLPKDRFSAERLKGVDSTLKIQPAKLEDSAVYLCASSSTGGAYNEQFFGPGTRLTVL.